This T cell receptor beta chain was obtained from a study of shared clonotypes between healthy human individuals. General observations from the study: The four-donor shared clonotypes exceeded non-shared clonotypes in generation probability, with non-shared ones scoring lower.

Once extracted for a subset, genomic DNA was divided evenly among several immunoSEQ plates. Only in-frame clones appear in the TCRdb table, and some are missing; sequencing was by immunoSEQ multiplex PCR. The sample has fewer than 1.8 million clones, approximately 98.5% seen once. A word on this clone: Antigen unknown.

The receptor was derived from a man aged 25-45 years in good health. Sequencing was performed on naive CD4+ T cells sorted from blood. Subset here: CD45RA+ positively selected.

CDR3 coding DNA: TGTGCCAGCTCACCCGGACCGCCCTCTGGGGCCAACGTCCTGACTTTC. It encodes CASSPGPPSGANVLTF. The chain recombines TRBV18 with TRBJ2-6; unclear D gene. The length of the CDR3 is 16 residues. Germline lookup yields CDR1 KGHSH and CDR2 LQKENI. Trimming took off 3 bases at V and 0 bases at J, with 9 bases between the two ends.